Listed below are T cell receptor beta chains from one sample, sequenced in a study of pediatric ulcerative colitis. Repertoires were generated with immunoSEQ multiplex PCR, while TCRdb's copy carries only in-frame clones and drops some. The repertoire holds tens of thousands of clones, with around 73% as singletons. Sequencing input: gut tissue. These receptors came from a boy younger than 18 with moderate ulcerative colitis. CDR3s include the opening cysteine and the closing phenylalanine or tryptophan. The order of the fields is clone size, V gene, J gene, D gene, CDR3 protein, CDR3 DNA. The D gene is left open where the match is weak. Clone size is stated in some rows and not others, as once, few, many or a class when expanded.

-	TRBV9	TRBJ2-7	-	CASSAGGPEQYF	TGTGCCAGCAGCGCCGGGGGCCCCGAGCAGTACTTC
-	TRBV23-1	TRBJ1-5	-	CASSQSISLGASDQPQHF	TGCGCCAGCAGTCAATCCATTTCGCTGGGGGCATCGGATCAGCCCCAGCATTTT
-	TRBV18	TRBJ2-1	-	CASSPAREEQFF	TGTGCCAGCTCCCCCGCCCGGGAGGAGCAGTTCTTC
-	TRBV11-2	TRBJ2-3	TRBD1	CASSARPTGVGGTDTQYF	TGTGCCAGCAGCGCCAGACCAACAGGGGTCGGAGGCACAGATACGCAGTATTTT
once	TRBV30	TRBJ2-3	-	CAWSAQISTDTQYF	TGTGCCTGGAGTGCCCAGATTAGCACAGATACGCAGTATTTT
-	TRBV11-1	TRBJ1-2	-	CASSRRIEGRGYTF	TGTGCCAGCAGCCGCCGAATTGAGGGGAGAGGCTACACCTTC
few	TRBV5-1	TRBJ2-7	TRBD1	CASSDRAPTYEQYF	TGCGCCAGCAGCGACAGGGCTCCGACCTACGAGCAGTACTTC
-	TRBV6-4	TRBJ2-6	-	CASSENGDSSGANVLTF	TGTGCCAGCAGTGAGAACGGCGACAGCTCTGGGGCCAACGTCCTGACTTTC
-	TRBV13	TRBJ2-7	TRBD1	CASSPRDRSYEQYF	TGTGCCAGCAGCCCCCGGGACAGATCTTACGAGCAGTACTTC
-	TRBV7-2	TRBJ1-2	-	CASSSSGVLGGYTF	TGTGCCAGCAGCTCATCCGGTGTTTTGGGGGGCTACACCTTC
-	TRBV14	TRBJ2-7	-	CASSQGLGGDEQYF	TGTGCCAGCAGCCAAGGATTGGGGGGCGACGAGCAGTACTTC
-	TRBV5-6	TRBJ2-1	-	CASSASDRLQFF	TGTGCCAGCAGCGCTAGCGACCGCTTGCAGTTCTTC
-	TRBV9	TRBJ2-1	-	CASSVGASPYNEQFF	TGTGCCAGCAGCGTAGGGGCTAGCCCCTACAATGAGCAGTTCTTC
once	TRBV6-5	TRBJ2-6	-	CASSDVNSGANVLTF	TGTGCCAGCAGCGACGTGAACTCTGGGGCCAACGTCCTGACTTTC
-	TRBV5-1	TRBJ1-2	-	CASSLAQGIYGYTF	TGCGCCAGCAGCTTGGCCCAGGGGATCTATGGCTACACCTTC
-	TRBV9	TRBJ1-6	-	CASTPSAGQDSPLHF	TGTGCCAGCACCCCCAGCGCAGGGCAGGATTCACCCCTCCACTTT
-	TRBV18	TRBJ1-5	-	CASSPSQRGQPQHF	TGTGCCAGCTCCCCCTCCCAGAGGGGGCAGCCCCAGCATTTT
-	TRBV7-9	TRBJ1-4	TRBD1	CASSFQTGGNEKLFF	TGTGCCAGCAGCTTTCAGACAGGGGGTAATGAAAAACTGTTTTTT
-	TRBV4-3	TRBJ2-7	TRBD1	CASSSRTGAYEQYF	TGCGCCAGCAGCTCCCGGACAGGAGCCTACGAGCAGTACTTC
-	TRBV5-1	TRBJ1-1	TRBD1	CASSLDRGNTEAFF	TGCGCCAGCAGCTTGGACAGGGGCAACACTGAAGCTTTCTTT
-	TRBV18	TRBJ2-5	-	CASSPWAGKETQYF	TGTGCCAGCTCACCTTGGGCCGGCAAAGAGACCCAGTACTTC
-	TRBV19	TRBJ2-1	TRBD1	CASSIPGQGANEQFF	TGTGCCAGTAGCATACCGGGACAGGGTGCCAATGAGCAGTTCTTC
-	TRBV6-5	TRBJ2-5	-	CASRSSKETQYF	TGTGCCAGCCGGAGCTCAAAAGAGACCCAGTACTTC
-	TRBV7-9	TRBJ1-2	TRBD1	CASSLTGAAVSGYTF	TGTGCCAGCAGCCTGACAGGGGCCGCCGTGAGTGGCTACACCTTC
-	TRBV6-5	TRBJ1-3	-	CASSYLNTIYF	TGTGCCAGCAGTTACCTAAACACCATATATTTT
once	TRBV21-1	TRBJ2-7	-	CASSKRVTGGTYEQYF	TGTGCCAGCAGCAAAAGGGTTACAGGGGGAACCTACGAGCAGTACTTC
medium-sized	TRBV6-4	TRBJ1-5	-	CASSDPQDNSNQPQHF	TGTGCCAGCAGTGACCCTCAGGATAATAGCAATCAGCCCCAGCATTTT
-	TRBV19	TRBJ1-2	-	CASTSPPRGYTF	TGTGCCAGTACCTCCCCACCCCGCGGCTACACCTTC
-	TRBV11-3	TRBJ2-1	-	CASSLWFGASYNEQFF	TGTGCCAGCAGCTTATGGTTCGGCGCTTCCTACAATGAGCAGTTCTTC
-	TRBV4-1	TRBJ1-5	TRBD1	CASSLGTGVFQPQHF	TGCGCCAGCAGCCTCGGGACAGGGGTTTTCCAGCCCCAGCATTTT
few	TRBV19	TRBJ2-3	-	CASSRGLAEWGTDTQYF	TGTGCCAGTAGTAGAGGTTTAGCGGAGTGGGGCACAGATACGCAGTATTTT
few	TRBV2	TRBJ1-2	TRBD1	CASNDRGGGYTF	TGTGCCAGCAACGACAGGGGCGGTGGCTACACCTTC
-	TRBV6-5	TRBJ2-7	-	CASSYKGHSYEQYF	TGTGCCAGCAGTTACAAGGGGCACTCCTACGAGCAGTACTTC
-	TRBV4-2	TRBJ2-7	-	CASSQEQSISFVYEQYF	TGTGCCAGCAGCCAAGAGCAGTCCATAAGCTTTGTTTACGAGCAGTACTTC
-	TRBV28	TRBJ1-6	-	CASMQGFSSPLHF	TGTGCCAGCATGCAGGGGTTTAGTTCACCCCTCCACTTT
-	TRBV5-8	TRBJ1-2	-	CASGFFVNGQRNWRNYGYTF	TGTGCCAGCGGGTTTTTTGTTAACGGACAGCGCAACTGGCGTAACTATGGCTACACCTTC
few	TRBV2	TRBJ1-5	-	CASARGRGNQPQHF	TGTGCCAGCGCCCGGGGAAGGGGGAATCAGCCCCAGCATTTT
-	TRBV15	TRBJ1-4	TRBD1	CATSRDTGGNEKLFF	TGTGCCACCAGCAGAGATACAGGGGGTAATGAAAAACTGTTTTTT
-	TRBV7-2	TRBJ1-6	-	CASSLGAKKGSYNSPLHF	TGTGCCAGCAGCTTAGGGGCCAAGAAGGGGTCCTATAATTCACCCCTCCACTTT
-	TRBV10-3	TRBJ2-5	-	CAISGGGTRETQYF	TGTGCCATCAGTGGAGGGGGGACCCGGGAGACCCAGTACTTC
once	TRBV29-1	TRBJ2-3	TRBD2	CSGQTSGGAPDTQYF	TGCAGCGGGCAAACTAGCGGGGGGGCCCCCGATACGCAGTATTTT
-	TRBV9	TRBJ2-2	-	CASSVKWTGELFF	TGTGCCAGCAGCGTTAAATGGACCGGGGAGCTGTTTTTT
-	TRBV11-3	TRBJ2-5	-	CASHRAGETQYF	TGTGCCAGCCACAGGGCGGGCGAGACCCAGTACTTC
-	TRBV10-3	TRBJ1-2	TRBD1	CAISGTGGEDGYTF	TGTGCCATCAGCGGGACAGGGGGGGAGGATGGCTACACCTTC
-	TRBV2	TRBJ2-1	TRBD2	CASSALAGGPPHIFEQFF	TGTGCCAGCAGTGCACTAGCGGGAGGGCCCCCACATATTTTTGAGCAGTTCTTC
-	TRBV6-5	TRBJ1-6	-	CASSPGRYNSPLHF	TGTGCCAGCAGCCCTGGACGGTATAATTCACCCCTCCACTTT
-	TRBV5-1	TRBJ2-1	-	CASSPDASWRANNEQFF	TGCGCCAGCAGCCCGGACGCTTCTTGGCGGGCTAACAATGAGCAGTTCTTC
-	TRBV29-1	TRBJ1-1	-	CSVVQGNTEAFF	TGCAGCGTTGTTCAGGGGAACACTGAAGCTTTCTTT
-	TRBV28	TRBJ2-6	TRBD1	CASSLTGDGNVLTF	TGTGCCAGCAGCCTTACAGGGGACGGCAACGTCCTGACTTTC
few	TRBV18	TRBJ1-6	-	CASSAVGGPLYNSPLHF	TGTGCCAGCTCAGCTGTAGGGGGGCCTCTTTATAATTCACCCCTCCACTTT
-	TRBV4-1	TRBJ1-5	-	CASSPSFGRGLQPQHF	TGCGCCAGCAGCCCGTCGTTTGGCAGGGGCTTACAGCCCCAGCATTTT
-	TRBV2	TRBJ2-7	-	CASRNYEQYF	TGTGCCAGCAGAAACTACGAGCAGTACTTC